This entry lists 10 T cell receptor beta chains sequenced from one sample in a study of cytomegalovirus exposure and HLA in healthy donors. Sequencing was performed with immunoSEQ multiplex PCR; in TCRdb, only in-frame clones are kept and a portion is missing. The sample has about 74,000 clones, about 94% seen once. Sequencing was done on a sample of PBMCs. All receptors come from a man in his late teens or twenties in good health and CMV-seropositive.

J is TRBJ1-1 and V is TRBV30; D is unclear. The CDR3 extends over 11 amino acids. Trimming left V 5 bases short and J 1 base short, with 5 bases between. The germline V gene encodes CDR1 GTSNPN and CDR2 SVGIG (reference sequence). The chain's CDR3 is CAWGGNTEAFF. The DNA for the CDR3 is TGTGCCTGGGGCGGGAACACTGAAGCTTTCTTT.

This chain links TRBV6-1 with TRBJ2-3, with a tentative D call TRBD2 (6 bases). V was pared by 2 bases and J by 2 bases, with 20 bases between. CDR1 is MNHNS, CDR2 SASEGT, per germline. The CDR3 extends over 18 amino acids. CDR3 DNA sequence: TGTGCCAGCAGTGAACAAGAGGAGGGTCCCTTTTTCACAGATACGCAGTATTTT. Its translation is CASSEQEEGPFFTDTQYF.

The chain joins TRBV18 to TRBJ2-1; 14 bases match TRBD2. Unmatched junction bases numbered 6, after V lost 5 bases and J lost 6 bases. Per germline, CDR1 KGHSH and CDR2 LQKENI. The CDR3 contains 16 residues. CDR3 in DNA: TGTGCCAGCTCAGCAGGCGGGACTAGCGGGAGCAATGAGCAGTTCTTC. It yields the protein CASSAGGTSGSNEQFF.

V usage is TRBV28 and J usage is TRBJ2-2; D remains unclear. Germline values: CDR1 MDHEN, CDR2 SYDVKM. The CDR3 runs 15 residues. Trimming shortened V by 6 bases and J by 5 bases, and 16 bases separated the two germline ends. For the CDR3, the DNA is TGTGCCAGCAGACGCCGCCTTTCAGTAACCGGGGAGCTGTTTTTT. Translating it yields CASRRRLSVTGELFF.

The J gene is TRBJ2-3, the V gene TRBV5-4; tentatively, D is TRBD1 (6 bases). Deletions cut 1 base from V and 0 bases from J, with 15 bases between. Germline loops: CDR1 SGHNT, CDR2 YYREEE (reference sequence). The CDR3 is made up of 17 amino acids. CDR3 loop: CASSLYRELTSTDTQYF. As DNA, the CDR3 is TGTGCCAGCAGCTTGTACAGGGAATTAACTAGCACAGATACGCAGTATTTT.

The chain is built from TRBV6-1 and TRBJ2-5; a weak D match, TRBD1 (7 bases). V lost 8 bases and J 5 bases, leaving 18 bases between the germline ends. The CDR3 is 14 residues long. Germline values: CDR1 MNHNS, CDR2 SASEGT. CDR3 DNA: TGTGCCAGCCGACAGGAGGGGGCGCGGGAGACCCAGTACTTC. As protein: CASRQEGARETQYF.

Only one count was recorded for this clone. The CDR3 region is CASSPGSGETQYF. CDR3 bases: TGTGCCAGCAGTCCCGGGTCCGGGGAGACCCAGTACTTC. The chain links TRBV2 to TRBJ2-5, with D uncertain. The CDR3 covers 13 residues. From germline, CDR1 is SNHLY and CDR2 FYNNEI. V lost 5 bases to trimming and J lost 5 bases, with 12 bases between them.

This rearrangement joins TRBV6-5 to TRBJ2-5, with TRBD1 matching over 8 bases. This CDR3 has 12 residues. Losses at the gene ends were 11 bases for V and 2 bases for J; bases not matched to a gene: 4. CDR1 is MNHEY, CDR2 SVGAGI, per germline. The DNA for the CDR3 is TGTGCCGGAAGGACAGGGCAAGAGACCCAGTACTTC. It codes for CAGRTGQETQYF.

The V call is TRBV27, the J call TRBJ2-1; 9 bases agree with TRBD2. Germline V gene data show CDR1 as MNHEY and CDR2 as SMNVEV (reference sequence). CDR3 size: 14 residues. V was pared by 5 bases and J by 8 bases, with 7 bases of the junction left unmatched. The CDR3 loop reads CASSVASGTDEQFF. In DNA form, the CDR3 reads TGTGCCAGCAGTGTGGCTAGCGGGACGGATGAGCAGTTCTTC.

The chain employs TRBV19 and TRBJ2-3; 16 positions match TRBD2. V gave up 9 bases and J gave up 4 bases; unmatched junction bases: 10. CDR3 size: 17 residues. CDR1 is LNHDA, CDR2 SQIVND, per germline (reference sequence). CDR3 protein: CASAGTSGRANADTQYF. The CDR3 DNA sequence: TGTGCCAGCGCCGGGACTAGCGGGAGGGCGAATGCAGATACGCAGTATTTT. The entire variable domain, with the rest obtained from reference TRBV19 and TRBJ2-3, is as follows: DGGITQSPKYLFRKEGQNVTLSCEQNLNHDAMYWYRQDPGQGLRLIYYSQIVNDFQKGDIAEGYSVSREKKESFPLTVTSAQKNPTAFYLCASAGTSGRANADTQYFGPGTRLTVL.